This T cell receptor beta chain was identified in a study of early stage breast cancer tumors. The overall study: Most invasive tumors, about 75% of the 16, were ER+/PR+/HER2-.

Libraries were prepared by immunoSEQ multiplex PCR; TCRdb keeps only in-frame clonotypes and omits some of them. The sample shows about 41,000 clones, approximately 72% of them seen only once. This CDR3 is built from 16 residues. Trimming left V 1 base short and J 4 bases short, with 13 bases between. Germline V gene sequence: CDR1 SGHNT, CDR2 YENEEA. Details on this clone: Its antigen remains unknown.

Study-wide findings and caveats: Commonly generated sequences made up most enriched TCRB sequences shared between patients.

This sequence was found in a person between 45 and 65 years old with breast cancer. The source material was blood. The chain employs TRBV11-3 and TRBJ2-2; D perhaps matches TRBD2 (6 bases). The CDR3 sequence: CASSLVLQGGTGELFF. For the CDR3, the DNA is TGTGCCAGCAGCTTAGTCTTGCAGGGAGGCACCGGGGAGCTGTTTTTT.